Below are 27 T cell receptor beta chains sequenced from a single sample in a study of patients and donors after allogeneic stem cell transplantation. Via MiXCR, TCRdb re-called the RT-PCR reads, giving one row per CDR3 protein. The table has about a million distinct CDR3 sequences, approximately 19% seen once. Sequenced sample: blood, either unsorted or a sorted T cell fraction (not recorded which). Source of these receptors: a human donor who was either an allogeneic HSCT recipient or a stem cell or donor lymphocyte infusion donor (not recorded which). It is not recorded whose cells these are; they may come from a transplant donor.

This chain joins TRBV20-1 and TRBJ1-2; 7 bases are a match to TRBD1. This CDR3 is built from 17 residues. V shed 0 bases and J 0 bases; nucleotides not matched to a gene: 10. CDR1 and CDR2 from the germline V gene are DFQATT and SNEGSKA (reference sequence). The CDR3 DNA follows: TGCAGTGCTAGAGACGGGGGACAGAAAACCACTAACTATGGCTACACCTTC. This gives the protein CSARDGGQKTTNYGYTF.

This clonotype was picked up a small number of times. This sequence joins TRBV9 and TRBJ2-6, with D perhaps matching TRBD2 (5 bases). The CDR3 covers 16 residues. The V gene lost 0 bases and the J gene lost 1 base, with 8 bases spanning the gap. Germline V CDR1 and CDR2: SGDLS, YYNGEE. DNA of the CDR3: TGTGCCAGCAGCGTAGTTTCGGGGTCTGGGGCCAACGTCCTGACTTTC. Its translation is CASSVVSGSGANVLTF.

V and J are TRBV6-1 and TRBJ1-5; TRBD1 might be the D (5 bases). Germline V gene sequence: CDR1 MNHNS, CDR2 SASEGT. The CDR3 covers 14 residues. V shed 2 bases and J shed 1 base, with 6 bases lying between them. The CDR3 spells CASSEWDSNQPQHF. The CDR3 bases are TGTGCCAGCAGTGAATGGGACAGCAATCAGCCCCAGCATTTT.

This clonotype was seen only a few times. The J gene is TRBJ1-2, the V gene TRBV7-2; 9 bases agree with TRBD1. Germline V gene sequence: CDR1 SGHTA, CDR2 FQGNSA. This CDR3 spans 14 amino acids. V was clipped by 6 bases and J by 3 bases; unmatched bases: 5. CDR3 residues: CASRMTGGDYGYTF. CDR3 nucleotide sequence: TGTGCCAGCAGGATGACAGGGGGGGACTATGGCTACACCTTC.

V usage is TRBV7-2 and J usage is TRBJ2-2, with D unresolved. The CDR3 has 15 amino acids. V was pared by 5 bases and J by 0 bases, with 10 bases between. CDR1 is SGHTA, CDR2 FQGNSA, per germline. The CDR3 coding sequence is TGTGCCAGCAGCCCTCGGACGTCGAACACCGGGGAGCTGTTTTTT. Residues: CASSPRTSNTGELFF.

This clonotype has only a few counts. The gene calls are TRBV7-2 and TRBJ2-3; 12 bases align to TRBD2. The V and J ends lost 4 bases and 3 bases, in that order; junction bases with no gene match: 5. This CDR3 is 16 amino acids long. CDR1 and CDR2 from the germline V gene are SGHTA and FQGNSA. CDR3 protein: CASSSGLAGRTDTQYF. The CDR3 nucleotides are TGTGCCAGCAGCTCAGGACTAGCGGGAAGGACAGATACGCAGTATTTT.

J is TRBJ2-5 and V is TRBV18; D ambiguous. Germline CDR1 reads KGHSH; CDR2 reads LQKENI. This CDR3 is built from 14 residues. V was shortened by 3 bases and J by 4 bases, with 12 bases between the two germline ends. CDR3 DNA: TGTGCCAGCTCACCCCCGCCGGATAGAGAGACCCAGTACTTC. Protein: CASSPPPDRETQYF.

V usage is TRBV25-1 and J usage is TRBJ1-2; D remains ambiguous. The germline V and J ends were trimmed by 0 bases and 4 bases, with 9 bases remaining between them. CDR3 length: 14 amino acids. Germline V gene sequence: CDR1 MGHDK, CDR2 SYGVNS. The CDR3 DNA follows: TGTGCCAGCAGTGAATATGCAGTCGCCTATGGCTACACCTTC. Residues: CASSEYAVAYGYTF.

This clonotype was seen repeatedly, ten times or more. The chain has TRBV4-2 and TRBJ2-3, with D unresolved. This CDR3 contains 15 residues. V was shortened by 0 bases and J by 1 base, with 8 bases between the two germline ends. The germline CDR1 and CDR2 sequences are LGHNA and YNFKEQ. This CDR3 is CASSQDGTGTDTQYF. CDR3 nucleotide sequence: TGTGCCAGCAGCCAAGATGGAACTGGCACAGATACGCAGTATTTT.

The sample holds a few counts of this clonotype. The CDR3 DNA reads TGTGCCAGCAGCCCAGGGGGAGTTGCAGCCTTGTCTGGAAACACCATATATTTT. It is translated as CASSPGGVAALSGNTIYF. The chain combines TRBV11-1 with TRBJ1-3, with 7 positions matching TRBD1. Germline V CDR1 and CDR2: SGHAT, FQDESV (reference sequence). This CDR3 is 18 amino acids long. After removal of 5 bases from V and 1 base from J, the junction contained 14 bases not matched to a gene.

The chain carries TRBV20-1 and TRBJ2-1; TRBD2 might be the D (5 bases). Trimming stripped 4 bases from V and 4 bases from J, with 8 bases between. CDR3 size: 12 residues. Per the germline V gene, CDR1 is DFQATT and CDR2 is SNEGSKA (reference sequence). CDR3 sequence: CSATSGYNEQFF. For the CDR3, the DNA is TGCAGTGCTACCTCGGGATACAATGAGCAGTTCTTC.

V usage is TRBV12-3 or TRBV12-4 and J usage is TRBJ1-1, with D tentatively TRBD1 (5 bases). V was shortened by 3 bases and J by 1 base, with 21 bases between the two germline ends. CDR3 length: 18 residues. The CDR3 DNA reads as TGTGCCAGCAGTTTTCGCCGTGGGACCCGCAGTGAGAACACTGAAGCTTTCTTT. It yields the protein CASSFRRGTRSENTEAFF.

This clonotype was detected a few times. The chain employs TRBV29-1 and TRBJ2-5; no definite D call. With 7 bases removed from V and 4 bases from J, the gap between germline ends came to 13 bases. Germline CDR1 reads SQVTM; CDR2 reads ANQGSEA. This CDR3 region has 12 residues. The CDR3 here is CSAPPFGETQYF. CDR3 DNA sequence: TGCAGCGCTCCCCCGTTTGGAGAGACCCAGTACTTC. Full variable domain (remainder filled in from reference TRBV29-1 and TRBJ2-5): SAVISQKPSRDICQRGTSLTIQCQVDSQVTMMFWYRQQPGQSLTLIATANQGSEATYESGFVIDKFPISRPNLTFSTLTVSNMSPEDSSIYLCSAPPFGETQYFGPGTRLLVL.

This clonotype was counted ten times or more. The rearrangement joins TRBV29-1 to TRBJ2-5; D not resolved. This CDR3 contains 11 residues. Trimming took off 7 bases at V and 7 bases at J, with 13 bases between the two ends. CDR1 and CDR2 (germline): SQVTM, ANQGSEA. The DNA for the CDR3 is TGCAGCGCCATGTTGCCATCGACCCAGTACTTC. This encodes CSAMLPSTQYF.

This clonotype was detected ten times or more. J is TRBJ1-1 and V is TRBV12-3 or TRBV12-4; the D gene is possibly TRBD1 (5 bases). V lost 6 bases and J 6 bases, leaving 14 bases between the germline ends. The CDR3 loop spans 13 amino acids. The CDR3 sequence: CASRPGTLAEAFF. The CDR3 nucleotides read TGTGCCAGCAGACCCGGGACCTTAGCTGAAGCTTTCTTT.

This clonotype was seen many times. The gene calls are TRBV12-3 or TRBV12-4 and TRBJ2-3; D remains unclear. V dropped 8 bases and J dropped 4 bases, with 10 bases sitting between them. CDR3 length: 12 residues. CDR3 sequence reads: CASGQSADTQYF. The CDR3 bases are TGTGCCAGCGGCCAATCGGCAGATACGCAGTATTTT.

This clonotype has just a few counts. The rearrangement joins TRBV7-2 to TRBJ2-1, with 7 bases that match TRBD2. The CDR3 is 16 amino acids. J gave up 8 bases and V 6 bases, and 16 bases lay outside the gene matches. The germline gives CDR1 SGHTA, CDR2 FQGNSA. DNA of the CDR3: TGTGCCAGCAGTCCCGGGGCCCCGGGGGGAGTGCATGAGCAGTTCTTC. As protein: CASSPGAPGGVHEQFF.

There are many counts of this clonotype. This CDR3 reads CASSLAGPTEAFF. The CDR3 bases are TGTGCCAGCAGTCTAGCAGGGCCCACTGAAGCTTTCTTT. This rearrangement joins TRBV7-2 to TRBJ1-1; TRBD1 is a possible D gene (5 bases). Between the trimmed V and J ends, which lost 6 bases and 4 bases, there was a span of 12 bases. Germline-derived CDR1 and CDR2 are SGHTA and FQGNSA. This CDR3 region has 13 residues. Full variable domain (outside the CDR3, taken from reference TRBV7-2 and TRBJ1-1): GAGVSQSPSNKVTEKGKDVELRCDPISGHTALYWYRQSLGQGLEFLIYFQGNSAPDKSGLPSDRFSAERTGGSVSTLTIQRTQQEDSAVYLCASSLAGPTEAFFGQGTRLTVV.

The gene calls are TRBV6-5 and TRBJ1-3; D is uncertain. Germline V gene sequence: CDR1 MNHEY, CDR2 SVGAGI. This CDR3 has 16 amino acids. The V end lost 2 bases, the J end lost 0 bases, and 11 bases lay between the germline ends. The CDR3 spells CASSYGGPDSGNTIYF. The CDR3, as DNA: TGTGCCAGCAGTTACGGAGGACCCGACTCTGGAAACACCATATATTTT.

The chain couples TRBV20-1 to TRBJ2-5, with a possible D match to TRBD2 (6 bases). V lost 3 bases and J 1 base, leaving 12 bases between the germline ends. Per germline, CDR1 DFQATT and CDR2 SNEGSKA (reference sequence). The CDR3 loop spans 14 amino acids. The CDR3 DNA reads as TGCAGTGCTAGCCGGGCGGGATCCCAAGAGACCCAGTACTTC. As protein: CSASRAGSQETQYF.

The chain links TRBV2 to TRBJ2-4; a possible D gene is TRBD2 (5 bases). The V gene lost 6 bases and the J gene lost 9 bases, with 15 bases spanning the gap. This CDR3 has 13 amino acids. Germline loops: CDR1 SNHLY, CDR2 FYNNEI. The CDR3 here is CASRGTSISIQYF. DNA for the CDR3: TGTGCCAGCAGAGGTACTAGTATCAGCATTCAGTACTTC. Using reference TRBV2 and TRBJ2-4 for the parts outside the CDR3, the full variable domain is EPEVTQTPSHQVTQMGQEVILRCVPISNHLYFYWYRQILGQKVEFLVSFYNNEISEKSEIFDDQFSVERPDGSNFTLKIRSTKLEDSAMYFCASRGTSISIQYFGAGTRLSVL.

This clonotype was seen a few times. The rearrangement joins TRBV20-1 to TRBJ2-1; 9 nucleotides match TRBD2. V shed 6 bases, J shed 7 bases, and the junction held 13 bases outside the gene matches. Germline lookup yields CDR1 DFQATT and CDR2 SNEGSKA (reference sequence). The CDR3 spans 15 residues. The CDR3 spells CSAVAGGRARNEQFF. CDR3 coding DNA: TGCAGTGCCGTTGCGGGCGGGAGGGCCCGGAATGAGCAGTTCTTC.

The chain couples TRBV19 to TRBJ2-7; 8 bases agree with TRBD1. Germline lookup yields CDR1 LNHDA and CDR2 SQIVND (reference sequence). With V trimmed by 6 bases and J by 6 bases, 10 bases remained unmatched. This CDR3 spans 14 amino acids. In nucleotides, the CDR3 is TGTGCCAGTAGCTGGACAGGGATTCCGAGCGAGCAGTACTTC. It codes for CASSWTGIPSEQYF. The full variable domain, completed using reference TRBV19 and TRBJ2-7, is DGGITQSPKYLFRKEGQNVTLSCEQNLNHDAMYWYRQDPGQGLRLIYYSQIVNDFQKGDIAEGYSVSREKKESFPLTVTSAQKNPTAFYLCASSWTGIPSEQYFGPGTRLTVT.

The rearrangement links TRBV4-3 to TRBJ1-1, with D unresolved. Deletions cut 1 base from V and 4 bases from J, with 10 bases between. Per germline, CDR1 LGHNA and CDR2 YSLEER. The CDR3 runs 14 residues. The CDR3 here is CASSQVRGSTEAFF. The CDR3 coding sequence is TGCGCCAGCAGCCAAGTTAGAGGGAGCACTGAAGCTTTCTTT.

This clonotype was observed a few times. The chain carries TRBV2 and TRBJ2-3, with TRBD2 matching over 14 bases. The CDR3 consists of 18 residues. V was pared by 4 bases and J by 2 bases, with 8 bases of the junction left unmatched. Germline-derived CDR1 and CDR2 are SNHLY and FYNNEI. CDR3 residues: CASSALGLAGVNTDTQYF. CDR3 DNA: TGTGCCAGCAGTGCTCTGGGACTAGCGGGAGTAAACACAGATACGCAGTATTTT.

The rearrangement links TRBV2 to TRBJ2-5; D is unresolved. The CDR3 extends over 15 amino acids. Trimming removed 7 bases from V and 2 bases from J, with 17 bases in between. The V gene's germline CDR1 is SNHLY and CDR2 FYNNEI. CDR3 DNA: TGTGCCAGCAAGGTTTACGTCACCCAACAAGAGACCCAGTACTTC. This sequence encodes CASKVYVTQQETQYF.

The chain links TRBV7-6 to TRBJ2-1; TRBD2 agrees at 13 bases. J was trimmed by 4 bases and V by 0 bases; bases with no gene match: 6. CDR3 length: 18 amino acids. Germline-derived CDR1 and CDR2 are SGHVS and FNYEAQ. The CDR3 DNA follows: TGTGCCAGCAGCTTAGCCACCTTACTAGCGGGGGGGTACAATGAGCAGTTCTTC. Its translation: CASSLATLLAGGYNEQFF.